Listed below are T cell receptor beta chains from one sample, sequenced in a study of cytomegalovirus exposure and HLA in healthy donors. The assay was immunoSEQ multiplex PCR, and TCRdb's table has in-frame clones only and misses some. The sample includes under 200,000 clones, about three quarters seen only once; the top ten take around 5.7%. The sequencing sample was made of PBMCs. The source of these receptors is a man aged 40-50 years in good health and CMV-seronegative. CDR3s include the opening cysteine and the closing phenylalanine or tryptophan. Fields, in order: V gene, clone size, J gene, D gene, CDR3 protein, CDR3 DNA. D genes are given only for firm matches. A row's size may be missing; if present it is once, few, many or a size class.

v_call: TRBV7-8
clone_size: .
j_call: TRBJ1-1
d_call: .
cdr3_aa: CASSPPRLWSTEAFF
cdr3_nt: TGTGCCAGCAGCCCCCCGCGACTATGGAGCACTGAAGCTTTCTTT

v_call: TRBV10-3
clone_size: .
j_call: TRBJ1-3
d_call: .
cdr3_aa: CAITPGSSGNTIYF
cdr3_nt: TGTGCCATCACCCCGGGGAGCTCTGGAAACACCATATATTTT

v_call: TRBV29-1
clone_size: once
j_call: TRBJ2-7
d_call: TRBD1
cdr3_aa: CSTGTGSSGYEQYF
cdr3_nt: TGCAGCACTGGGACAGGGAGCAGTGGCTACGAGCAGTACTTC

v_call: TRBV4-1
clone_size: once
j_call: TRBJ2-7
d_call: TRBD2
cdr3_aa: CASSHSGTSGRYAYEQYF
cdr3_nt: TGCGCCAGCAGCCATTCCGGGACTAGCGGGAGGTACGCCTACGAGCAGTACTTC

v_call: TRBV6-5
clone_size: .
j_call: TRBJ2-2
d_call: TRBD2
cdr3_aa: CASSSFSGGRTGELFF
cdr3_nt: TGTGCCAGCAGTTCTTTTAGCGGGGGCCGCACCGGGGAGCTGTTTTTT

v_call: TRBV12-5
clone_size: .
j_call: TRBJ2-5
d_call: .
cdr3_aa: CASARDFRAETQYF
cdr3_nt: TGTGCTAGTGCCCGGGATTTTAGGGCAGAGACCCAGTACTTC

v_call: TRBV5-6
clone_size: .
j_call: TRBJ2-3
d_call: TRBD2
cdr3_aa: CASNLGTSGGRWF
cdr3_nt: TGTGCCAGCAACCTGGGGACTAGCGGGGGGCGCTGGTTT

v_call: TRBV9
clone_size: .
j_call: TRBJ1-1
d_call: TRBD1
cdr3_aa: CASSQGQGPNTEAFF
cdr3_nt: TGTGCCAGCAGCCAGGGACAGGGCCCTAACACTGAAGCTTTCTTT

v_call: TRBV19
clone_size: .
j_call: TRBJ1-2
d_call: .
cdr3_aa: CASSNPGRDYTF
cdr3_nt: TGTGCCAGTAGTAACCCCGGGAGGGACTACACCTTC

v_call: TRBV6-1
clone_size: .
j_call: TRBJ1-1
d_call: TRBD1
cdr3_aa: CASSEDGTGYTEAFF
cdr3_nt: TGTGCCAGCAGTGAAGATGGGACAGGGTACACTGAAGCTTTCTTT

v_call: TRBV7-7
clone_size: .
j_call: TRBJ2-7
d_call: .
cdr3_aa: CASSIQGRTYEQYF
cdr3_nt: TGTGCCAGCAGCATCCAGGGCAGGACCTACGAGCAGTACTTC

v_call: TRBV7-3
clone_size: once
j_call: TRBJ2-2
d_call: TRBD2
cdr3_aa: CASSPASGLTGELFF
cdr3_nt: TGTGCCAGCAGCCCGGCTAGCGGGCTCACCGGGGAGCTGTTTTTT

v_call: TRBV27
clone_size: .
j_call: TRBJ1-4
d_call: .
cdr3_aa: CASSLTRHFNEKLFF
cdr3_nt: TGTGCCAGCAGTCTCACAAGACACTTTAATGAAAAACTGTTTTTT

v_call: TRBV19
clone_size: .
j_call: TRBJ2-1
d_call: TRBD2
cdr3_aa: CASSSGLAGNDEEFF
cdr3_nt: TGTGCCAGTAGTTCGGGACTAGCGGGGAATGATGAGGAGTTCTTC

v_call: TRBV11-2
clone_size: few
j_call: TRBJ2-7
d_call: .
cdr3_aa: CASRRTTTYEQYF
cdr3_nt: TGTGCCAGCAGGAGGACAACCACCTACGAGCAGTACTTC

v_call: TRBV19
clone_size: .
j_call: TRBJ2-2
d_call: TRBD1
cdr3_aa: CASSRRLTGDDTGELFF
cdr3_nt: TGTGCCAGTAGTAGACGCCTGACAGGGGACGACACCGGGGAGCTGTTTTTT

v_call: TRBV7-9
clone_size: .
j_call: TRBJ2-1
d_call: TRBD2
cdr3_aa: CASSPTSGVSSSYNEQFF
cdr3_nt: TGTGCCAGCAGCCCGACTAGCGGGGTTTCCAGCTCCTACAATGAGCAGTTCTTC

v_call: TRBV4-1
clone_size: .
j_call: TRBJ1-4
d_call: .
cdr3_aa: CASSQGDTEKLFF
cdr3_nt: TGCGCCAGCAGCCAGGGGGACACTGAAAAACTGTTTTTT

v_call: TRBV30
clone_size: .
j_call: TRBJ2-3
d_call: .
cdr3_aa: CAWGGTESTDTQYF
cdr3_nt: TGTGCCTGGGGGGGGACCGAAAGCACAGATACGCAGTATTTT

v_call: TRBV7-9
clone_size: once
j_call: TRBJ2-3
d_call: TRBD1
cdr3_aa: CASSPPGGDTQYF
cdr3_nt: TGTGCCAGCAGCCCACCAGGGGGAGATACGCAGTATTTT

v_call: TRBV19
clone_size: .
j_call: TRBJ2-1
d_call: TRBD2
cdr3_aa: CASSIYRGTSGHNEQFF
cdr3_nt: TGTGCCAGTAGTATATACCGTGGGACTAGCGGCCACAATGAGCAGTTCTTC

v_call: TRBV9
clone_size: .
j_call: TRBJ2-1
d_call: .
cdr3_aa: CASSAWTTSYNEQFF
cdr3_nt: TGTGCCAGCAGTGCCTGGACTACCTCTTACAATGAGCAGTTCTTC

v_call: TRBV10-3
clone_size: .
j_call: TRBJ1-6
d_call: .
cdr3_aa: CAISPSSRGSYNSPLHF
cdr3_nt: TGTGCCATCAGCCCATCGTCCAGGGGTTCCTATAATTCACCCCTCCACTTT

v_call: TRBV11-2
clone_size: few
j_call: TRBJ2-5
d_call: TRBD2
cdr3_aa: CASSLDYSVAGEETQYF
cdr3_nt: TGTGCCAGCAGCTTAGATTATAGTGTTGCGGGGGAAGAGACCCAGTACTTC

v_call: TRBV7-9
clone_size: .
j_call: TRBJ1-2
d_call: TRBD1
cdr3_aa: CSSSDRASYTF
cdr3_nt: TGTTCCAGCAGCGACAGGGCCTCCTACACCTTC

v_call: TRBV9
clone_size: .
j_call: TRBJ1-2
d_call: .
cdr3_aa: CASSVEQGTYGYTF
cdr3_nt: TGTGCCAGCAGCGTAGAGCAGGGGACCTATGGCTACACCTTC

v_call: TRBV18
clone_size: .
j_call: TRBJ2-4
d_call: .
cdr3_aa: CASSPGGVGDIQYF
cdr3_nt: TGTGCCAGCTCACCAGGGGGCGTAGGAGACATTCAGTACTTC

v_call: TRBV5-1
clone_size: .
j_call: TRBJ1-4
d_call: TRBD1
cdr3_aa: CAPGDRVSTNEKLFF
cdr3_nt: TGCGCCCCTGGGGACAGAGTTTCAACTAATGAAAAACTGTTTTTT

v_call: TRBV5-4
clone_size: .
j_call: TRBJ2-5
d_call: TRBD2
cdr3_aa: CASSRTPGGQETQYF
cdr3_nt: TGTGCCAGCAGCCGTACCCCGGGAGGGCAAGAGACCCAGTACTTC

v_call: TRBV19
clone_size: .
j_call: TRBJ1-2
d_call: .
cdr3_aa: CASSISRFGYTF
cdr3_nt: TGTGCCAGTAGTATAAGCAGGTTTGGCTACACCTTC

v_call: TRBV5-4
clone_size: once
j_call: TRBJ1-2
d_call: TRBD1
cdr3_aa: CASSWDRAGYTF
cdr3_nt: TGTGCCAGCAGCTGGGACAGGGCTGGCTACACCTTC

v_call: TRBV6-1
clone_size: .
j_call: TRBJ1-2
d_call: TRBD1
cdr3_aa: CASRAYRDSYGYTF
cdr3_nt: TGTGCCAGCAGGGCCTATCGGGACAGCTATGGCTACACCTTC

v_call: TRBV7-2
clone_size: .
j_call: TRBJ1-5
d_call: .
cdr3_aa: CASSHYGGDRPQHF
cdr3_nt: TGTGCCAGCAGTCACTATGGAGGGGATCGGCCCCAGCATTTT

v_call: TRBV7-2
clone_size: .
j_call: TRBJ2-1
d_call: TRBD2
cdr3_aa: CASSSSGASGSRGEQFF
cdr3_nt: TGTGCCAGCAGCTCCAGCGGGGCTAGCGGGTCCCGGGGTGAGCAGTTCTTC

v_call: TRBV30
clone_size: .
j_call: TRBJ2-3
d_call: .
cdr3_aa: CAWSGGLYTDTQYF
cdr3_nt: TGTGCCTGGAGTGGGGGACTGTACACAGATACGCAGTATTTT

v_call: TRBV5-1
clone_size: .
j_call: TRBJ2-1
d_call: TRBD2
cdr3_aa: CASSLKLAGGTYNEQFF
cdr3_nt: TGCGCCAGCAGCTTGAAGCTAGCGGGGGGTACTTACAATGAGCAGTTCTTC

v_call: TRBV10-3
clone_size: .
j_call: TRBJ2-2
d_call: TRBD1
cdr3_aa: CAISEGTVANTGELFF
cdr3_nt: TGTGCCATCAGTGAAGGGACAGTTGCCAACACCGGGGAGCTGTTTTTT

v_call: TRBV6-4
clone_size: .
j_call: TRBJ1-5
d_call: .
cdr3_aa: CASRRGHQNQPQHF
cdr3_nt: TGTGCCAGCAGAAGGGGACACCAAAATCAGCCCCAGCATTTT

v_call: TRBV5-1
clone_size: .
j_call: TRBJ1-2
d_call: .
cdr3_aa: CASSGQTDYGYTF
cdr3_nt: TGCGCCAGCAGCGGGCAGACCGACTATGGCTACACCTTC

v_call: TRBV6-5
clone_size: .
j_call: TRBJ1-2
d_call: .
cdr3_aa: CASSPGEGSGYGYTF
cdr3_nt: TGTGCCAGCAGCCCCGGGGAGGGCTCGGGCTATGGCTACACCTTC

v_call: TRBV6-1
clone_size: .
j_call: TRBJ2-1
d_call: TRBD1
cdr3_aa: CASSSGQTYNEQFF
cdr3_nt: TGTGCCAGCAGCTCGGGACAGACCTACAATGAGCAGTTCTTC

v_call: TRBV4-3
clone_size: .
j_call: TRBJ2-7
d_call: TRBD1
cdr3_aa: CASSPGTGFYEQYF
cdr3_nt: TGCGCCAGCAGCCCCGGGACAGGATTCTACGAGCAGTACTTC

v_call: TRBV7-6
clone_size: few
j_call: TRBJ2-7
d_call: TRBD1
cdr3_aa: CASMGTVSYEQYF
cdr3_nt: TGTGCCAGCATGGGGACAGTCTCCTACGAGCAGTACTTC

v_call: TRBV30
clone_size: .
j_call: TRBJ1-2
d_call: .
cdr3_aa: CAWSMRVKGYGYTF
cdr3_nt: TGTGCCTGGAGTATGAGGGTGAAAGGTTATGGCTACACCTTC

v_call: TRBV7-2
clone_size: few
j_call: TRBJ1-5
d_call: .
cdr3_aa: CASSLEGPGEKTSYQPQHF
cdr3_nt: TGTGCCAGCAGCTTAGAGGGGCCAGGGGAAAAAACAAGCTATCAGCCCCAGCATTTT

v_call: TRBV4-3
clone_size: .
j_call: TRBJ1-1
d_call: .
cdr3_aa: CASSQLKGMDTEAFF
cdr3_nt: TGCGCCAGCAGCCAATTGAAGGGGATGGACACTGAAGCTTTCTTT

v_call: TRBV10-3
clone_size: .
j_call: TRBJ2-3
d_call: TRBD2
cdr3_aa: CAIHGAGAADTQYF
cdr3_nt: TGTGCCATCCATGGGGCGGGAGCGGCAGATACGCAGTATTTT

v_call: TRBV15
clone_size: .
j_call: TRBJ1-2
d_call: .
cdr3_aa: CATRGAGFNYGYTF
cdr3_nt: TGTGCCACTAGAGGAGCCGGGTTTAACTATGGCTACACCTTC

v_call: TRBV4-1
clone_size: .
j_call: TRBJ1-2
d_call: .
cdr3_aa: CASSLEWPDTGGYTF
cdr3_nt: TGCGCCAGCAGCCTCGAGTGGCCGGACACCGGAGGCTACACCTTC

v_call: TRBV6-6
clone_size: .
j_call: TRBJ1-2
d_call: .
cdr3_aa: CASSYSQVRIDGYTF
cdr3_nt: TGTGCCAGCAGTTACTCACAGGTGCGGATCGATGGCTACACCTTC

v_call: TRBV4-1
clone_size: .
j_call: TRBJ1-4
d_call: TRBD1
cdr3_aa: CASSQGPDRERNEKLFF
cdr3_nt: TGCGCCAGCAGCCAAGGGCCCGACAGGGAGCGCAATGAAAAACTGTTTTTT

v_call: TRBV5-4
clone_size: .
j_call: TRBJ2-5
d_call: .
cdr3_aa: CASSLVGGSNFGTQYF
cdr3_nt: TGTGCCAGCAGCTTGGTTGGCGGTAGCAACTTCGGGACCCAGTACTTC

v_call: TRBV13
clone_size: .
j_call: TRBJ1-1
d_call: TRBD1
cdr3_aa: CASSPGQGLNTEAFF
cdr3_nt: TGTGCCAGCAGCCCTGGACAGGGGCTGAACACTGAAGCTTTCTTT

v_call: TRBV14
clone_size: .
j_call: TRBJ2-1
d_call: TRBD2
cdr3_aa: CASSPGATSGPSSYNEQFF
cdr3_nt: TGTGCCAGCAGCCCCGGGGCTACTAGCGGCCCGAGCTCCTACAATGAGCAGTTCTTC